The entry that follows covers one T cell receptor beta chain sequence. Its matching antigen is unknown. This entry is derived from a study of cytotoxic CD8 clonotypes in ibrutinib-treated CLL. Study context: For this cohort, patients were about a dozen relapsed/refractory and roughly 14 treatment-naive, while 17 were IGHV unmutated.

Findings and caveats of the study: Baseline levels of clonality went above those of age-matched healthy donors and moved with circulating CD8+ T-cell counts. Rising at ibrutinib response, clonality subsequently fell back toward baseline at progression.

Method: immunoSEQ multiplex PCR; TCRdb's copy keeps in-frame clones and lacks some. The table records under 50,000 clones, 65% to 70% of them present only once. This CDR3 spans 13 amino acids. The germline CDR1 and CDR2 sequences are MGHRA and YSYEKL. The ends lost 5 bases at V and 3 bases at J; junction bases unmatched: 1. The rearrangement links TRBV4-1 to TRBJ2-5; TRBD1 agrees at 9 bases. The sample consisted of PBMCs, taken at disease progression, from a patient treated with ibrutinib. This receptor was obtained from a human donor with chronic lymphocytic leukemia. The CDR3 DNA reads TGCGCCAGCAGCTGGGACAGGGAAGAGACCCAGTACTTC. Translated: CASSWDREETQYF.